This TCR beta chain originates from a study of T cell responses to AZD1222 COVID-19 vaccine. Doses given second, at about 4 or about 12 weeks, were pooled. Repertoires were generated with immunoSEQ multiplex PCR, while TCRdb's copy carries only in-frame clones and drops some. The sample has tens of thousands of clones, about 83% seen once; the top ten hold 5.5% to 7%. Findings of the study overall: CD4 TCRs covered the whole spike, strongest at regions 160-218 and 743-854. Spike-specific TCR breadth rose after two AZD1222 doses, and depth rose as well. Only a handful of people who got AZD1222 tested seropositive at baseline.

With regard to this clone: Antigen: not known.

Trimming took 4 bases from V and 5 from J; bases not matched to a gene: 3. The germline gives CDR1 KGHSH, CDR2 LQKENI. The CDR3 runs 15 residues. This material consisted of peripheral blood, taken 28 days after the second AZD1222 dose. This receptor was identified in an adult who received the AZD1222 COVID-19 vaccine. The chain combines TRBV18 with TRBJ2-1; 12 nucleotides match TRBD2. In nucleotides, the CDR3 is TGTGCCAGCTCACGTACTAGCGGGGGGAACAATGAGCAGTTCTTC. It encodes CASSRTSGGNNEQFF.